The 6 T cell receptor beta chains below were found in one sample sequenced in a study of CD8 T cells in ankylosing spondylitis. One entry per CDR3 protein results from TCRdb running MiXCR on the 5' RACE reads. Of 210,000 or so distinct CDR3 sequences in the sample, around a quarter are singletons; the top ten hold around 6.3%. Input material: blood, either unsorted or a sorted T cell fraction (not recorded which). Source of these receptors: a male donor with ankylosing spondylitis or in good health (not recorded which).

This clonotype qualifies as medium-sized. The V call is TRBV12-3 or TRBV12-4, the J call TRBJ1-5; maybe TRBD1 (5 bases). Between the trimmed V and J ends, which lost 6 bases and 7 bases, there was a span of 10 bases. This CDR3 is built from 12 residues. The CDR3: CASRTGVQPQHF. CDR3 bases: TGTGCCAGCAGAACAGGAGTGCAGCCCCAGCATTTT.

This clonotype was recorded at least ten times. This chain connects TRBV2 to TRBJ2-1, with 7 bases that match TRBD2. Germline V CDR1 and CDR2: SNHLY, FYNNEI. Germline trimming cut 7 bases from V and 9 bases from J; bases unmatched to any gene: 9. CDR3 length equals 13 residues. CDR3 DNA: TGTGCCAGCATGGCGGGAGACTCTGGTGAGCAGTTCTTC. Protein product: CASMAGDSGEQFF.

This clonotype was counted many times. The chain joins TRBV12-3 or TRBV12-4 to TRBJ2-7, with D unclear. This CDR3 region has 14 residues. Trimming pared 7 bases from V and 3 bases from J, leaving 16 bases between. The CDR3 protein is CASISDRKSYEQYF. The DNA for the CDR3 is TGTGCCAGCATCTCGGATCGAAAGAGCTACGAGCAGTACTTC.

The chain has TRBV12-2 and TRBJ2-1; the D call TRBD2 from the table was never checked on the DNA. TRBV12-2 is tagged as a pseudogene. This CDR3 is 17 amino acids long. CDR3 amino acids: CASRLNGRSGSHNEQFF. The CDR3 DNA reads as TGTGCAAGTCGCTTAAATGGGAGGAGCGGGAGCCACAATGAGCAGTTCTTC.

This clonotype was seen repeatedly, ten times or more. The chain recombines TRBV20-1 with TRBJ1-5, with 9 bases identical to TRBD1. The length of the CDR3 is 14 residues. Unmatched junction bases numbered 1, after V lost 4 bases and J lost 0 bases. Per the germline V gene, CDR1 is DFQATT and CDR2 is SNEGSKA (reference sequence). The CDR3 sequence: CSATGQGSNQPQHF. The CDR3 DNA reads as TGCAGTGCTACGGGACAGGGTAGCAATCAGCCCCAGCATTTT.

The table lists this clonotype with a few counts. The chain recombines TRBV12-3 or TRBV12-4 with TRBJ2-7; 9 bases are a match to TRBD1. The CDR3 length is 15 residues. V lost 2 bases to trimming and J lost 6 bases; unmatched junction nucleotides: 8. The CDR3 protein is CASSLRTGVPREQYF. Here the CDR3 DNA reads TGTGCCAGCAGTTTAAGGACAGGGGTCCCTCGCGAGCAGTACTTC.